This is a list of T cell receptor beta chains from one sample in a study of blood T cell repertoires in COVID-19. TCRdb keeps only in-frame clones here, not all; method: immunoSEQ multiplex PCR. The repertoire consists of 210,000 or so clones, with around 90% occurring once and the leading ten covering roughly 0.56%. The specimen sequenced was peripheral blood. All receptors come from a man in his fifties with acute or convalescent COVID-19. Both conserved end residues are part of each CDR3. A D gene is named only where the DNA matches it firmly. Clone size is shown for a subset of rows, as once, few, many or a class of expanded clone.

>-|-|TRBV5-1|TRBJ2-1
TGCGCCAGCAGCTTGGGTGACTTCAGCCGGGATGAGCAGTTCTTC
CASSLGDFSRDEQFF
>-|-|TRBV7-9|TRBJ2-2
TGTGCCAGCGGTCGAATAGGGGGCACCGGGGAGCTGTTTTTT
CASGRIGGTGELFF
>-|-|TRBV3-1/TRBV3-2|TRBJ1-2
TGTGCCAGCAGCCAAGATACTCAGGGTCGCTATGGCTACACCTTC
CASSQDTQGRYGYTF
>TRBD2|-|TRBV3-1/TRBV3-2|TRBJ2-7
TGTGCCAGCAGCCAAGAAGGGGCGGGAGGCGAGCAGTACTTC
CASSQEGAGGEQYF
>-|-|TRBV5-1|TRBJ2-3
TGCGCCAGCAGCTTGGCGACAGATACGCAGTATTTT
CASSLATDTQYF
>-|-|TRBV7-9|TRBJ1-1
TGTGCCAGCAGCTCACCACGGGGAGGTAGCACTGAAGCTTTCTTT
CASSSPRGGSTEAFF
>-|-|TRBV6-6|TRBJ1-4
TGTGCCAGCAGTTACTCGAACAGGGTGGCTAATGAAAAACTGTTTTTT
CASSYSNRVANEKLFF
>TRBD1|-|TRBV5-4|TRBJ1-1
TGTGCCAGCAGCTTGGCCGGGACAGGGGCCACTGAAGCTTTCTTT
CASSLAGTGATEAFF
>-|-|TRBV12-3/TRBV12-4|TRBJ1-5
TGTGCCAGCAGTTCGAGAGGGCCCCAGCATTTT
CASSSRGPQHF
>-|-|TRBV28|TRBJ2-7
TGTGCCAGCACCGCCGGTTCCTACGAGCAGTACTTC
CASTAGSYEQYF
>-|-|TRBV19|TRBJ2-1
TGTGCCAGTAGTATAGATCTGGTGGGCACCTACAATGAGCAGTTCTTC
CASSIDLVGTYNEQFF
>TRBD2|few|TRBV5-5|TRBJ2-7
TGTGCCAGCAGCTTGTGGTTAGGGACTAGCGGGAGTTACGAGCAGTACTTC
CASSLWLGTSGSYEQYF
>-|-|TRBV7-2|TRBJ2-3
TGTGCCAGCAGCTTTGGGCCGGCCACAGATACGCAGTATTTT
CASSFGPATDTQYF
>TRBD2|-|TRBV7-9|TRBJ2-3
TGTGCCAGCACCAAGAACTTAGCGGGAGAGGCGCAGTATTTT
CASTKNLAGEAQYF
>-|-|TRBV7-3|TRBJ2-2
TGTGCCAGCAGCTTAATTTCGGCCGGGGAGCTGTTTTTT
CASSLISAGELFF
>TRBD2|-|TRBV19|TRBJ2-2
TGTGCCAGTAGTTCTAGGACTAGCGCGAACACCGGGGAGCTGTTTTTT
CASSSRTSANTGELFF
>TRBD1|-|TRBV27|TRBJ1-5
TGTGCCAGCGGTCCGACAGGGGCGAGAATCCCAATAACTCAGCCCCAGCATTTT
CASGPTGARIPITQPQHF
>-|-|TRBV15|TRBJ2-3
TGTGCCACCAGCACGTTTTCGGGAGTTGGAACAGATACGCAGTATTTT
CATSTFSGVGTDTQYF
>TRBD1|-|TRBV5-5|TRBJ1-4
TGTGCCAGCAGAATAGGACAGGGACGAAATGAAAAACTGTTTTTT
CASRIGQGRNEKLFF
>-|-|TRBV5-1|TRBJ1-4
TGCGCCAGCAGCTTGGACGGCAGGGGTCTCCAAGGAACTAATGAAAAACTGTTTTTT
CASSLDGRGLQGTNEKLFF
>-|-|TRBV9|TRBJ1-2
TGTGCCAGCAGCGTGTCAGGGGAATATGGCTACACCTTC
CASSVSGEYGYTF
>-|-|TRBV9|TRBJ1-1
TGTGCCAGCAGCCCCCTGACAGAGAACACTGAAGCTTTCTTT
CASSPLTENTEAFF
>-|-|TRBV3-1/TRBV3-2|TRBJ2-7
TGTGCCAGCAGCCAAGAGGCTAGGGAAGGCGGGGAGCAGTACTTC
CASSQEAREGGEQYF
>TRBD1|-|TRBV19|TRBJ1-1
TGTGCCAGTAGTCCGAGGACAGGAGGGAACACTGAAGCTTTCTTT
CASSPRTGGNTEAFF
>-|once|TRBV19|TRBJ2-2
TGTGCCAGTAGTACTCTTCGAGCTACCGGGGAGCTGTTTTTT
CASSTLRATGELFF
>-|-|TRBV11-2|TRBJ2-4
TGTGCCAGCAGTGGGGGGAGTGAGGGGATAAAAAACATTCAGTACTTC
CASSGGSEGIKNIQYF
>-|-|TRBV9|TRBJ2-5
TGTGCCAGCAGCGTAGAAAGCGGTTGGGGACAAGAGACCCAGTACTTC
CASSVESGWGQETQYF
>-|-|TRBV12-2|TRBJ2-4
TGTGCAAGTCGCTTAGCGCCCGGACAGGGCCCTACGGCCAAAAACATTCAGTACTTC
CASRLAPGQGPTAKNIQYF
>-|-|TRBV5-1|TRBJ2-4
TGCGCCAGCAGCTTGGCCGCAGGGGTAAGAAACATTCAGTACTTC
CASSLAAGVRNIQYF
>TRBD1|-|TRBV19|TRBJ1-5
TGTGCCAGTAGGGTGACAGGGACTAATCAGCCCCAGCATTTT
CASRVTGTNQPQHF
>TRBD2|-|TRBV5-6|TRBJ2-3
TGTGCCAGCAGCTCTAGCGGGGGCGGAGATACGCAGTATTTT
CASSSSGGGDTQYF
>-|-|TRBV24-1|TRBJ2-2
TGTGCCACCAGGCAACGGGACACCGGGGAGCTGTTTTTT
CATRQRDTGELFF
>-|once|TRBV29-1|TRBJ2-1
TGCAGCGTTTCGGACAGAAATGAGCAGTTCTTC
CSVSDRNEQFF
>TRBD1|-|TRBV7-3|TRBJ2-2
TGTGCCAGCAGTGCTAACAGGGGCACCGGGGAGCTGTTTTTT
CASSANRGTGELFF
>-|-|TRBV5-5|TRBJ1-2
TGTGCCAGCAGCCGGGACAAACTCTATGGCTACACCTTC
CASSRDKLYGYTF
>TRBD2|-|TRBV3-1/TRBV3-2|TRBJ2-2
TGTGCCAGCAGCCTGGGACTAGGGAACACCGGGGAGCTGTTTTTT
CASSLGLGNTGELFF
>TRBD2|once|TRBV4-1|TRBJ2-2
TGCGCCAGCAGCCGGGGGTGGTTGGGGCGGGAGGCAACCGGGGAGCTGTTTTTT
CASSRGWLGREATGELFF
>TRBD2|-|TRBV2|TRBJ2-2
TGTGCCAGCAGTGATTATCTAGCGGGAGCAGCCGGGGAGCTGTTTTTT
CASSDYLAGAAGELFF
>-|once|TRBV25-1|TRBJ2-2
TGTGCCAGCAGCAAAACAACAGGGGGGGCGAACACCGGGGAGCTGTTTTTT
CASSKTTGGANTGELFF
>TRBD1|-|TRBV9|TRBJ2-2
TGTGCCAGCAGTTTAAGGGGACAGGTGAACACCGGGGAGCTGTTTTTT
CASSLRGQVNTGELFF
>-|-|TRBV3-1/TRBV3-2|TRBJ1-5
TGTGCCAGCAGCCCCTATAGCAATCAGCCCCAGCATTTT
CASSPYSNQPQHF
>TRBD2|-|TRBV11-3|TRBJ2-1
TGTGCCAGCAGCCCGACTAGCGGGGTCTACAATGAGCAGTTCTTC
CASSPTSGVYNEQFF
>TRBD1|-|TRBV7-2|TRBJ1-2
TGTGCCAGCAGCGCCCGACAGGGGTTAACTAACTATGGCTACACCTTC
CASSARQGLTNYGYTF
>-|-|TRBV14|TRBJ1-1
TGTGCCAGCAGCCAAGCGAGGGTCGCCGAAGCTTTCTTT
CASSQARVAEAFF
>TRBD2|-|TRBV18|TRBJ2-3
TGTGCCAGCTCACCTAGACTTGAATTACCGGGGACTAGCGGGAGGGATTCAGATACGCAGTATTTT
CASSPRLELPGTSGRDSDTQYF
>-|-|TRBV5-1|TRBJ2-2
TGCGCCAGCAGCTTGAGGGCAGGGAAGCTGTTTTTT
CASSLRAGKLFF
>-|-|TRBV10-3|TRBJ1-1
TGTGCCATCAGTGACCCCCAGGGTAGTAGAGACACTGAAGCTTTCTTT
CAISDPQGSRDTEAFF
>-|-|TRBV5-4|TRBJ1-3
TGTGCCAGCAGCTTGATCGGGGGGCTAGGAAACACCATATATTTT
CASSLIGGLGNTIYF
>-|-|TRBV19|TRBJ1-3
TGTGCCAGTAGTATCCGACAGGCTGGAAACACCATATATTTT
CASSIRQAGNTIYF
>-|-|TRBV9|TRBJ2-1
TGTGCCAGCAGCGTAGGGGGAGGGGGACTTTCCTACAATGAGCAGTTCTTC
CASSVGGGGLSYNEQFF
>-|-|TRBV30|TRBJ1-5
TGTGCCTGGAGTGTACAGGAAAGTCAGCCCCAGCATTTT
CAWSVQESQPQHF
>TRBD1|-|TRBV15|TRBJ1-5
TGTGCCACCAGTCCGGGACAGGGGGCTTCTCAGCCCCAGCATTTT
CATSPGQGASQPQHF
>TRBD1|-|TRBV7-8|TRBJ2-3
TGTGCCAGCAGCTTAGTTCAGGTTCAGGGGGCAGATACGCAGTATTTT
CASSLVQVQGADTQYF
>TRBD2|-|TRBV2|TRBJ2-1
TGTGCCAGCAGTGAAAATCCGGGACTAGCGGGAGTCGCCTCTTACAATGAGCAGTTCTTC
CASSENPGLAGVASYNEQFF
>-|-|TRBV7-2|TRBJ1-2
TGTGCCAGCAGCTTAATGGGCCAACTCAAGGGCTACACCTTC
CASSLMGQLKGYTF